Below, one T cell receptor beta chain is given with its context. Its antigen is as yet unknown. The CDR3 has 14 residues. V was cut by 5 bases and J by 1 base, with 7 bases left in between. Germline V gene data show CDR1 as SGHRS and CDR2 as YFSETQ. The data were taken from a study of cytomegalovirus exposure and HLA in healthy donors. Findings and caveats of the study: In the roughly 120 validation repertoires, a later analysis found that first-cohort TCR clusters tended to co-occur. A list of 150 to 200 TCR beta chains associated with cytomegalovirus was given. Among the CMV-associated chains, a few were confirmed in vitro as specific for CMV antigens.

The assay was immunoSEQ multiplex PCR, and TCRdb's table has in-frame clones only and misses some. Seen here are 100,000 to 150,000 clones, roughly nine tenths observed once, and the top ten hold approximately 1.2%. The material sequenced was PBMCs. The source is a woman between 18 and 30 years old in good health and CMV-seronegative. The gene calls are TRBV5-1 and TRBJ1-6; no definite D call. CDR3 residues: CASRERSYNSPLHF. As DNA, the CDR3 is TGCGCCAGCAGGGAGAGGTCCTATAATTCACCCCTCCACTTT.